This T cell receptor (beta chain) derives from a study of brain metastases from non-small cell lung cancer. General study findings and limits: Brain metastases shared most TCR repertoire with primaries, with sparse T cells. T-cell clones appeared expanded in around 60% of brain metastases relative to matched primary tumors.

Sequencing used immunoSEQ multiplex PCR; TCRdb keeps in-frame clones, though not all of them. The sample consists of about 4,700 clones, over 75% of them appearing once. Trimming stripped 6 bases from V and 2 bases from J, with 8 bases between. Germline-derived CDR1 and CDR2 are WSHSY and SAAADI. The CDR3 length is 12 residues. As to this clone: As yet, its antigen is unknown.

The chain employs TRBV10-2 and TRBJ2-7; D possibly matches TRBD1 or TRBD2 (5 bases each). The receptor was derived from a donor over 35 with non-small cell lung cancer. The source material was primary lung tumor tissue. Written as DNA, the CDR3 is TGCGCCAGCAGGGGGGACGCCTACGAGCAGTACTTC. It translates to CASRGDAYEQYF.